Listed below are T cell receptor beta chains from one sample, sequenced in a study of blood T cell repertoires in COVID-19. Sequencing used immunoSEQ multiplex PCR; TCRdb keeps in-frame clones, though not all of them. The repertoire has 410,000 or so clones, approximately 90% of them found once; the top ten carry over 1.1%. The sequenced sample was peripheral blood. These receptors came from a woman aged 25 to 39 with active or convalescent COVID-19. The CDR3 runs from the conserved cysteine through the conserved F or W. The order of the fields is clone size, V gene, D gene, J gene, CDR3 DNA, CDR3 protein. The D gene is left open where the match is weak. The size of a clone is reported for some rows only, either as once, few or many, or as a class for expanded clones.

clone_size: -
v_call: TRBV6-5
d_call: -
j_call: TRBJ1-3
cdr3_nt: TGTGCCAGCAGTTACGCCGCCAGGGGTTCTGGAAACACCATATATTTT
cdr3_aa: CASSYAARGSGNTIYF

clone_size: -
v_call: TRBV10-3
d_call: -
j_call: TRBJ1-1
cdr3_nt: TGTGCCATCAGTGAAACCCAGGAGGGCACTGAAGCTTTCTTT
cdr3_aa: CAISETQEGTEAFF

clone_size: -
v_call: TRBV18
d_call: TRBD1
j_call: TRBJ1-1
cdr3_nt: TGTGCCAGCTCACGACAGGGGGCAGAAGCTTTCTTT
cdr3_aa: CASSRQGAEAFF

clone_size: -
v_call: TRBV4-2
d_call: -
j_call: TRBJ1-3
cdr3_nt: TGTGCCAGCAGCCAAGAAGTCCGGGTTGGAAACACCATATATTTT
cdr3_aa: CASSQEVRVGNTIYF

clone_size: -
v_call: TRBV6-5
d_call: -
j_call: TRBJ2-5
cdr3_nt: TGTGCCAGCAGCACAGGGTTCGAGACCCAGTACTTC
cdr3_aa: CASSTGFETQYF

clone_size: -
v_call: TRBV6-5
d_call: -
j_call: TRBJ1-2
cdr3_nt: TGTGCCAGCATCAGGGGACCCGGGAGCTACACCTTC
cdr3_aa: CASIRGPGSYTF

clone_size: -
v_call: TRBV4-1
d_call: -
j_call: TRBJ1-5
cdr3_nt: TGCGCCAGCAGCCTAGCAGGGGGCAATCAGCCCCAGCATTTT
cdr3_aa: CASSLAGGNQPQHF

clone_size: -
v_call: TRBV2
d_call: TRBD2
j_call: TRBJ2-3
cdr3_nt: TGTGCCAGCAGTGGTCTGGCTAGCGGGGGTGATATACTAACAGATACGCAGTATTTT
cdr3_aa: CASSGLASGGDILTDTQYF

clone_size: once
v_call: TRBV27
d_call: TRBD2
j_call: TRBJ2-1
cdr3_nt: TGTGCCAGCAGTTTAGCGGGAGACTACAATGAGCAGTTCTTC
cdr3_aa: CASSLAGDYNEQFF

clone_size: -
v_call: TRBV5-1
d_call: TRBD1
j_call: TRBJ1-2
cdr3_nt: TGCGCCAGCAGCCCCGGGACAGGGGGCGTTGGCTACACCTTC
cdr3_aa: CASSPGTGGVGYTF

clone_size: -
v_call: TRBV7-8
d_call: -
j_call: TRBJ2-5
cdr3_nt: TGTGCCAGCAGCTTAGTGGGCAGACAGGGAGGACAAGAGACCCAGTACTTC
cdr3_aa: CASSLVGRQGGQETQYF

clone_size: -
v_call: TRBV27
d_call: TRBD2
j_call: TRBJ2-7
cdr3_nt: TGTGCCAGCAGTTCGGGACTAGCGGGAGACCACTCCTACGAGCAGTACTTC
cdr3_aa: CASSSGLAGDHSYEQYF

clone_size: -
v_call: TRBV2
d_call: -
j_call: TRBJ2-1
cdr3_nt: TGTGCCAGCAGGGCAGCGGTCCTTGGGTACAATGAGCAGTTCTTC
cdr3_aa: CASRAAVLGYNEQFF

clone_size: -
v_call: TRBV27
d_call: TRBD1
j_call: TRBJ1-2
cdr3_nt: TGTGCCAGCAGTTACTCCAATGGACAGGGGCTGTATGGCTACACCTTC
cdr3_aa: CASSYSNGQGLYGYTF

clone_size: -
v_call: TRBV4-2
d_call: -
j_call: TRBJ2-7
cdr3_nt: TGTGCCAGCAGCCAAGAGCTCCGGGCCTACGAGCAGTACTTC
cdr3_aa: CASSQELRAYEQYF

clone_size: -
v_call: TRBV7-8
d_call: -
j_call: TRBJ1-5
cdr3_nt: TGTGCCAGCAGCTTAGCCTCGACTTTCCAGCCCCAGCATTTT
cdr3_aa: CASSLASTFQPQHF

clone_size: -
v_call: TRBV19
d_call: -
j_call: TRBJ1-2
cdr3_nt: TGTGCCAGTAGCCTACAGGAGAACTATGGCTACACCTTC
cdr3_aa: CASSLQENYGYTF

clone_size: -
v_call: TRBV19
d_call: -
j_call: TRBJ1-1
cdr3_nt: TGTGCCAGTAGGCTCCGACAGCTGAACACTGAAGCTTTCTTT
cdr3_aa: CASRLRQLNTEAFF

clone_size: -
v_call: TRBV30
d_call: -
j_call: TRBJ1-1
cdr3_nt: TGTGCTGGGAACGGGCAGGGGAACACTGAAGCTTTCTTT
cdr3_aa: CAGNGQGNTEAFF

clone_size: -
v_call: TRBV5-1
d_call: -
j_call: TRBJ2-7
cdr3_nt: TGCGCCAGCAGCCGAACGGAGGGACCGATAACCTACGAGCAGTACTTC
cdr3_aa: CASSRTEGPITYEQYF

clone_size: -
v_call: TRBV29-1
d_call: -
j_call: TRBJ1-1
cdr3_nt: TGCAGCGTTGAAGGCCTTAAGGGGAATAATTTTTTGAACACTGAAGCTTTCTTT
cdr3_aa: CSVEGLKGNNFLNTEAFF

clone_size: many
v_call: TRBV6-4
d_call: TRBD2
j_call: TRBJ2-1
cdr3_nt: TGTGCCAGCAGTGAAGCGGGGGGCGGATCCTACAATGAGCAGTTCTTC
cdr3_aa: CASSEAGGGSYNEQFF

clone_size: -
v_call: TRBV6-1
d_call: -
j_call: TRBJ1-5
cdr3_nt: TGTGCCAGCAGTGAACGAGGAGATCAGCCCCAGCATTTT
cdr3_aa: CASSERGDQPQHF

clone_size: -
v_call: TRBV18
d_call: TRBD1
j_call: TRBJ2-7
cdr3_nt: TGTGCCAGCTCAATGACAGGGGTATCGATCGAGCAGTACTTC
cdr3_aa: CASSMTGVSIEQYF

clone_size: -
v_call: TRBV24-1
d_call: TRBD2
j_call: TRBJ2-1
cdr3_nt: TGTGCCACCAGTGATTTGCATAGCGGGGAGCAGTTCTTC
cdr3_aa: CATSDLHSGEQFF

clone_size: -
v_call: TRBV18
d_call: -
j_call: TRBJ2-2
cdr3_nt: TGTGCCAGCTCACCGCCGAGCGGGCCGAACACCGGGGAGCTGTTTTTT
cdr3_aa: CASSPPSGPNTGELFF

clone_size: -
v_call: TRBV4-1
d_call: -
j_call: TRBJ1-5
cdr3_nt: TGCGCCAGCAGCCAAGGGGGGGGCCCCCAGCATTTT
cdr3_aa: CASSQGGGPQHF

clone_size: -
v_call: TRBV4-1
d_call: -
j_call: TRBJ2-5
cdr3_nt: TGCGCCAGCAGCCACCCCGGAGGGCGGGGAGAGACCCAGTACTTC
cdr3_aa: CASSHPGGRGETQYF

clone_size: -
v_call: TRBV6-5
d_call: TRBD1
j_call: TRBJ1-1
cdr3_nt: TGTGCCAGTCAACAGGGGCCCTTGAGCACTGAAGCTTTCTTT
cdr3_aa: CASQQGPLSTEAFF

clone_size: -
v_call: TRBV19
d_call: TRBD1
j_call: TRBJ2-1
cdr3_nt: TGTGCCAGTACCCGGACAGGCGAAGAGTACAATGAGCAGTTCTTC
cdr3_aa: CASTRTGEEYNEQFF

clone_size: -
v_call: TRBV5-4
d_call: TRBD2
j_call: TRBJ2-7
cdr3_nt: TGTGCCAGCAGCGAAAGACTAGCTGACGAGCAGTACTTC
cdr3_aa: CASSERLADEQYF

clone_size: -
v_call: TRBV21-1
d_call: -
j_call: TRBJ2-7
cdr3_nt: TGTGCCAGCAGCAAGGCGGCCAAGGGGGGGAGTCCACCCCGGAGGGCGGCCTACGAGCAGTACTTC
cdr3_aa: CASSKAAKGGSPPRRAAYEQYF

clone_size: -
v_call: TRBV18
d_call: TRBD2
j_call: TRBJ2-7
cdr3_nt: TGTGCCAGCACCAGTAGGGGTTTCGGATTAGCGGGAGGGCCTGGTACTTACGAGCAGTACTTC
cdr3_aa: CASTSRGFGLAGGPGTYEQYF

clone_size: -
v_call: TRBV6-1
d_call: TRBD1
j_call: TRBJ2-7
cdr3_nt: TGTGCCAGCAGTGAACCGCGGACAGGGGGTTACGAGCAGTACTTC
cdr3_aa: CASSEPRTGGYEQYF

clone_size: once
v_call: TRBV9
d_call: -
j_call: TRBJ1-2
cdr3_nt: TGTGCCAGCAGCGTAGCGTTTGGGGCCGGGCATGGCTACACCTTC
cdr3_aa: CASSVAFGAGHGYTF

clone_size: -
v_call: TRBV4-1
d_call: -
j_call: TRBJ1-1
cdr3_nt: TGCGCCAGCAGCCAAGATTGGGGCACCCAGAACACTGAAGCTTTCTTT
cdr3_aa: CASSQDWGTQNTEAFF

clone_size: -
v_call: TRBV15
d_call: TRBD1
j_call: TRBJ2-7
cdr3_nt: TGTGCCACCAGCAGCCCAGGACAGGGTAGCGAGCAGTACTTC
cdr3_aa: CATSSPGQGSEQYF

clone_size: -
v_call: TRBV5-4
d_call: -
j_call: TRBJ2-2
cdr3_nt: TGTGCCAGCAGCCCGATGGGAGACAGGGAGGTCGGGGAGCTGTTTTTT
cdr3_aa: CASSPMGDREVGELFF

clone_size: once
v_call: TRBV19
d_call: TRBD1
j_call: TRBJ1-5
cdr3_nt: TGTGCCAGTACCATAGGGACAGACTTTAATCAGCCCCAGCATTTT
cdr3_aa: CASTIGTDFNQPQHF

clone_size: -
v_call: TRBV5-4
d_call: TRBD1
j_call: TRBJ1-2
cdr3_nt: TGTGCCAGCAGCTTGCCACAGGGGTACGGATACACCTTC
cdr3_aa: CASSLPQGYGYTF

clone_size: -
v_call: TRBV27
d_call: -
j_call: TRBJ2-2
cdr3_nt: TGTGCCAGCAGTTTTCAGGGGTCCACCGGGGAGCTGTTTTTT
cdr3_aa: CASSFQGSTGELFF

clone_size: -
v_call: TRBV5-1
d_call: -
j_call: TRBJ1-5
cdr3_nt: TGCGCCAGCAGCAAAGGACAGAATCAGCCCCAGCATTTT
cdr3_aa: CASSKGQNQPQHF

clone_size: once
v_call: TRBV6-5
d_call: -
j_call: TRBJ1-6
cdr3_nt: TGTGCCAGCAGTTATACTAGGAGGAATTCACCCCTCCACTTT
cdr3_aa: CASSYTRRNSPLHF

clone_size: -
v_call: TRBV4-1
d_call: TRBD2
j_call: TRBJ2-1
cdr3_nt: TGCGCCAGCAGCCCACGGAGCGGGGTTATCTACAATGAGCAGTTCTTC
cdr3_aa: CASSPRSGVIYNEQFF

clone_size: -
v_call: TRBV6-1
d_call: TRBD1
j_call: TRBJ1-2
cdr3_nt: TGTGCCAGCAGTGAGGTGACAGGGGCATTTGGCTACACCTTC
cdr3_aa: CASSEVTGAFGYTF

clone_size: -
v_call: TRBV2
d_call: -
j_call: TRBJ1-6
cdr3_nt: TGTGCCAGCATCCAATGGGGGGGATTGGGTAATTCACCCCTCCACTTT
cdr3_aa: CASIQWGGLGNSPLHF

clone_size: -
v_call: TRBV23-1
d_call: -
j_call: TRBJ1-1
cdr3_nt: TGCGCCAGCAGTCAATCGAAGGAAAAATTGCGGGGGCGACGAACTGAAGCTTTCTTT
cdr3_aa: CASSQSKEKLRGRRTEAFF

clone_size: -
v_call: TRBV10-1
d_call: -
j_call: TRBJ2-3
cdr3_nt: TGCGCCAGCAGTGATCCCGGGACTGGGGTCCGGACGCAGTATTTT
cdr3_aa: CASSDPGTGVRTQYF